This TCR beta chain was captured in a study of beta chain features in type 1 diabetes. The whole isolated RNA underwent reverse transcription, so sequencing captured expressed TCRB transcripts. Clones were sequenced by immunoSEQ multiplex PCR, and TCRdb holds only the in-frame ones, with some missing. The sample lists approximately 260,000 clones, about 24% occurring once. Concerning this clone: Its antigen is undetermined.

V trimming: 0 bases; J trimming: 10 bases; junction bases outside the gene matches: 10. Looked up from germline, CDR1 is GTSNPN and CDR2 is SVGIG (reference sequence). This CDR3 region has 15 residues. Study results and limitations: Across all four CD4+ subsets, people with type 1 diabetes showed modestly shorter TCRB CDR3s.

The chain carries TRBV30 and TRBJ1-5; 9 nucleotides match TRBD1. The source is a woman aged 25-40 years with type 1 diabetes. The sample comprised naive CD4+ T cells from blood. Written as DNA, the CDR3 is TGTGCCTGGAGTGTTAAGGACAGGGGATTTTTCCCCCAGCATTTT. It encodes CAWSVKDRGFFPQHF.